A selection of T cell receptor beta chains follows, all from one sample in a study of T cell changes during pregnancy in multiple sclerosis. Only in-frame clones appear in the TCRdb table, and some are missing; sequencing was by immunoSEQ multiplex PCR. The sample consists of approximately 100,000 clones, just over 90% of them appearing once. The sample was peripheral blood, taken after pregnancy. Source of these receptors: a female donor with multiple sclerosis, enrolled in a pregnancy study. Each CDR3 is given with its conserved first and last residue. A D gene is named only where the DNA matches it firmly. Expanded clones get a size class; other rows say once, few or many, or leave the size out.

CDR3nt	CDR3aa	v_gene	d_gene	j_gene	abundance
TGTGCCAGTAGTATTCTTGCAGGGACCTACGAGCAGTACTTC	CASSILAGTYEQYF	TRBV19	.	TRBJ2-7	.
TGTGCCAGTAGTTCCTCTAGAGGCGAGGCTTTCTTT	CASSSSRGEAFF	TRBV19	.	TRBJ1-1	once
TGTGCCAGCAGTTTAATCGGAGGGGCAACTAATGAAAAACTGTTTTTT	CASSLIGGATNEKLFF	TRBV28	.	TRBJ1-4	.
TGTGCCAGCAGTCCAACCGGGACAGGGTCCTACGAGCAGTACTTC	CASSPTGTGSYEQYF	TRBV27	TRBD1	TRBJ2-7	.
TGCGCCAGCAGCAGGAGTTTTGGCACTGAAGCTTTCTTT	CASSRSFGTEAFF	TRBV5-1	.	TRBJ1-1	.
TGTGCCTGGACCGTTGGGACAGGATGGAGTGAAGCTTTCTTT	CAWTVGTGWSEAFF	TRBV30	TRBD1	TRBJ1-1	.
TGTGCCAGCAGTAACCCGGACACGACGCAGTTCTTC	CASSNPDTTQFF	TRBV6-1	.	TRBJ2-1	.
TGTGCCAGTAGGACCCCTCCAGGGAATGGCTACACCTTC	CASRTPPGNGYTF	TRBV6-1	.	TRBJ1-2	.
TGTGCCAGCAGCTTAGTCCGGGGGAACACGCAGTATTTT	CASSLVRGNTQYF	TRBV11-2	.	TRBJ2-3	.
TGTGCCAGCGGAGATAGCGGGGCCAATGAGCAGTTCTTC	CASGDSGANEQFF	TRBV7-3	TRBD2	TRBJ2-1	.
TGCGCCAGCAGCTTGGGGAGGGACTACGAGCAGTACTTC	CASSLGRDYEQYF	TRBV5-1	.	TRBJ2-7	.
TGTGCCAGCAGCCCCCTTGGGGACAGCTCCTACGAGCAGTACTTC	CASSPLGDSSYEQYF	TRBV27	TRBD1	TRBJ2-7	.
TGTGCCAGCAGTGGGACAGAAACTAATGAAGCTTTCTTT	CASSGTETNEAFF	TRBV2	.	TRBJ1-1	.